Listed below are T cell receptor beta chains from one sample, sequenced in a study of CD8+ T cells in alopecia areata. The table came from immunoSEQ multiplex PCR; TCRdb's copy has only in-frame clones and leaves some out. The sample holds 150,000 to 200,000 clones, approximately 67% seen once. The material sequenced was CD4+ T cells sorted from blood, taken between weeks 49 and 50, from a patient treated with tofacitinib. Receptors were obtained from a human donor with alopecia areata. CDR3s leave out the opening cysteine and the closing phenylalanine or tryptophan.

V,length,CDR3
TRBV19,11,ASRPGAAYGYT
TRBV30,14,AWTPPGGAGPYGYT
TRBV19,13,ASRGPGGMNTEAF
TRBV29-1,9,SVSVGNIQY
TRBV4-1,12,ASSQVILSYEQY
TRBV15,11,ATSRDHRDGYT
TRBV29-1,12,SVVTGIDDTEAF
TRBV10-3,10,ATEGGGYGYT
TRBV29-1,12,SVGTGGLNTEAF
TRBV27,14,ASRTGARSGANVLT
TRBV12-2,12,ATSRGQGTYEQY
TRBV29-1,11,SVVGHIQETQY
TRBV5-4,12,ASSLVGGNNEQF
TRBV29-1,11,SVGQGELDGYT
TRBV30,12,AWRDRGFSTEAF
TRBV29-1,9,SVGVSYEQY
TRBV30,8,AWWNEKLF
TRBV4-2,15,ASSREREGALTGELF
TRBV5-1,13,ASSPELKNTGELF
TRBV29-1,10,SAQGVISEAF
TRBV9,12,ASSVVPQGDTQY
TRBV29-1,13,SVIPGTGVNQPQH
TRBV7-9,12,ASSSELSNYGYT
TRBV7-3,9,ASGKDGTQY
TRBV7-2,14,ASSLEGGQAKNIQY
TRBV5-1,13,ASSLAEPGYNEQF
TRBV6-1,11,ASNIGDWDTQY
TRBV6-5,10,ASSSLDKKLF
TRBV29-1,12,SAVDRGRNTEAF
TRBV2,9,ASSEVETQY
TRBV19,14,ASSSPGRNLNYGYT
TRBV4-1,13,ASSQADQGGYEQY
TRBV30,13,AWRMGQGNQETQY
TRBV29-1,11,SVELTGGKEAF
TRBV30,12,AWRSSGATDTQY
TRBV5-1,16,ASSRGGDRASSGNTIY
TRBV30,13,AWSDGTGPGNTIY
TRBV4-3,13,ASSQDQRTGDEAF
TRBV15,12,ATSRIRENTEAF
TRBV5-1,12,ASRATGTGDGYT
TRBV2,12,ASREQGATDTQY
TRBV7-9,9,ASSRTGYQY
TRBV10-3,11,AIVGQRGGELF
TRBV7-2,10,ASTAGYQPQH
TRBV9,12,ASSGGQVQETQY
TRBV6-1,10,ASSEAAGTGH
TRBV29-1,10,SGRLMNTEAF
TRBV30,11,AWSVGVEQPQH
TRBV23-1,13,ATPTGEEGKNIQY
TRBV29-1,13,SVDPRGAKNTEAF
TRBV9,9,ANLQYNEQF
TRBV5-6,13,ASSQTQGYNSPLH
TRBV9,11,ASSVGMNTEAF
TRBV7-2,12,VSHPGDGSNEQF
TRBV6-1,13,ASRRDRPATYEQY
TRBV4-2,15,ASSQDGAGRGNYGYT
TRBV5-4,15,ASSLAAAGAGGSEQF
TRBV9,10,ASSVRDREQF
TRBV4-1,15,ASSQNSRQRDSYEQY